This T cell receptor (beta chain) was identified in a study of blood T cell repertoires in COVID-19. Whole-study context: Whether acute or convalescent, the COVID-19 samples came from the United States, Italy and Spain.

This CDR3 is built from 15 residues. Trimming took 2 bases from V and 6 from J, leaving 20 bases between them. CDR1 is SQVTM and CDR2 is ANQGSEA in the germline V gene. This table comes from immunoSEQ multiplex PCR, and its TCRdb copy is limited to in-frame clones, with some not included. The data show over 250,000 clones, around 89% seen once. The gene calls are TRBV29-1 and TRBJ2-7, with D maybe TRBD2 (6 bases). Sample: PBMCs or T cells enriched from blood (not recorded which). The TCR originated in a man in his forties who had recovered from COVID-19. The CDR3 here is CSVEKASGEESEQYF. As DNA, the CDR3 is TGCAGCGTTGAAAAGGCGTCTGGGGAGGAAAGCGAGCAGTACTTC.